The entry that follows covers one T cell receptor beta chain sequence. The CDR3 extends 3 residues past the end of the read, so its final part is completed from the germline J gene. The sample comes from a study of T cells in women clearing cervical HPV infection. Germline V gene lookup returns CDR1 MDHEN and CDR2 SYDVKM. The length of the CDR3 is 14 residues. The V end was cut by 6 bases, the J end by 0 bases, with 12 bases between. Sequencing was performed with immunoSEQ multiplex PCR; in TCRdb, only in-frame clones are kept and a portion is missing. The specimen's table records 31,000 or so clones.

The sample was blood buffy coat. The chain has TRBV28 and TRBJ2-7, with TRBD1 as a possible D gene (5 bases). This TCR derives from a woman aged 18 to 75 with a cervical HPV16 infection that either progressed to CIN3+ or cleared (not recorded which). CDR3 residues: CASRQVLDSYEQYF. The sequenced part of the CDR3 DNA is TGTGCCAGCAGACAGGTTTTGGACTCCTACGAG. Filled out from reference TRBV28 and TRBJ2-7, the complete variable domain reads DVKVTQSSRYLVKRTGEKVFLECVQDMDHENMFWYRQDPGLGLRLIYFSYDVKMKEKGDIPEGYSVSREKKERFSLILESASTNQTSMYLCASRQVLDSYEQYFGPGTRLTVT.